This T cell receptor beta chain appears in the sequencing data of a study of Ad26.COV2.S vaccination and SARS-CoV-2 variants. The study's findings and limits: Vaccine and placebo recipients had similar non-spike TCR breadth.

Treatment noted: 19 received Ad26.COV2.S at low or high dose, single or two shots; roughly five received placebo; per-sample allocation not given. Sampling occurred on day 63 after the first vaccine or placebo injection. Within Boston, the person who donated was an adult of 18-55 years. The ends lost 2 bases at V and 5 bases at J; junction bases unmatched: 3. Germline CDR1 SGHRS, CDR2 YFSETQ. The CDR3 consists of 15 residues. The table came from immunoSEQ multiplex PCR; TCRdb's copy has only in-frame clones and leaves some out. This table holds around 310,000 clones, around 90% found once. As for this clone: What it binds is not known.

The chain has TRBV5-1 and TRBJ2-1, with 11 bases that match TRBD1. The sequences come from peripheral blood, collected in a trial of Ad26.COV2.S vaccine versus placebo. The TCR comes from a person between 18 and 60 years old who received the Ad26.COV2.S COVID-19 vaccine or a placebo. This chain's CDR3 is CASSLGTGGNNEQFF. In DNA, the CDR3 is TGCGCCAGCAGCTTAGGGACAGGGGGTAACAATGAGCAGTTCTTC.